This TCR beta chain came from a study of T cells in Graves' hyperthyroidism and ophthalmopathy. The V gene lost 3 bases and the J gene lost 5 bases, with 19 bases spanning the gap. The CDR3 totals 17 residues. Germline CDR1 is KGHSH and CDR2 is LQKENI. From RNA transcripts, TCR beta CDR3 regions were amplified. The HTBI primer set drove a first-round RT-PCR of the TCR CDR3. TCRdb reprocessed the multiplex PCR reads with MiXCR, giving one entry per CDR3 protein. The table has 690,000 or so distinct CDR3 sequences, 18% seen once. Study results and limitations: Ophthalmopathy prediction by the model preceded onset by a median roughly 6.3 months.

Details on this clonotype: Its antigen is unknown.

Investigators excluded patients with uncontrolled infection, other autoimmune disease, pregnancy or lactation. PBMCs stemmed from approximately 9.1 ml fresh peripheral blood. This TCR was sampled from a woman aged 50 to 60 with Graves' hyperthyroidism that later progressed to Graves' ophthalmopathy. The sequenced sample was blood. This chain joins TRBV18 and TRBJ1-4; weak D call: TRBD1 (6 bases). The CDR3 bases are TGTGCCAGCTCACCCACCGGTGTGGGGGGGCACAATGAAAAACTGTTTTTT. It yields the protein CASSPTGVGGHNEKLFF. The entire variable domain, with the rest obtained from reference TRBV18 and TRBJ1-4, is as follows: NAGVMQNPRHLVRRRGQEARLRCSPMKGHSHVYWYRQLPEEGLKFMVYLQKENIIDESGMPKERFSAEFPKEGPSILRIQQVVRGDSAAYFCASSPTGVGGHNEKLFFGSGTQLSVL.